The source of this T cell receptor (beta chain) is a study of T cell changes during pregnancy in multiple sclerosis. Germline CDR1 and CDR2: SGHRS and YFSETQ. This CDR3 contains 15 residues. The J segment lost 5 bases and the V segment lost 4 bases, leaving 8 bases of the junction unmatched. Clones were sequenced by immunoSEQ multiplex PCR, and TCRdb holds only the in-frame ones, with some missing. Of fewer than 65,000 clones detected, more than 85% appear once; the ten largest clones hold 0.35% to 0.4%. This receptor was obtained from a female donor with multiple sclerosis, enrolled in a pregnancy study. Sample: CD4+ T cells from peripheral blood mononuclear cells, taken after pregnancy. The chain couples TRBV5-1 to TRBJ1-5, with 8 bases identical to TRBD1. The CDR3 sequence is CASSTAGGADQPQHF. The CDR3 nucleotides read TGCGCCAGCAGCACCGCAGGGGGCGCTGATCAGCCCCAGCATTTT. Variable domain in full (rest from reference TRBV5-1 and TRBJ1-5): KAGVTQTPRYLIKTRGQQVTLSCSPISGHRSVSWYQQTPGQGLQFLFEYFSETQRNKGNFPGRFSGRQFSNSRSEMNVSTLELGDSALYLCASSTAGGADQPQHFGDGTRLSIL.